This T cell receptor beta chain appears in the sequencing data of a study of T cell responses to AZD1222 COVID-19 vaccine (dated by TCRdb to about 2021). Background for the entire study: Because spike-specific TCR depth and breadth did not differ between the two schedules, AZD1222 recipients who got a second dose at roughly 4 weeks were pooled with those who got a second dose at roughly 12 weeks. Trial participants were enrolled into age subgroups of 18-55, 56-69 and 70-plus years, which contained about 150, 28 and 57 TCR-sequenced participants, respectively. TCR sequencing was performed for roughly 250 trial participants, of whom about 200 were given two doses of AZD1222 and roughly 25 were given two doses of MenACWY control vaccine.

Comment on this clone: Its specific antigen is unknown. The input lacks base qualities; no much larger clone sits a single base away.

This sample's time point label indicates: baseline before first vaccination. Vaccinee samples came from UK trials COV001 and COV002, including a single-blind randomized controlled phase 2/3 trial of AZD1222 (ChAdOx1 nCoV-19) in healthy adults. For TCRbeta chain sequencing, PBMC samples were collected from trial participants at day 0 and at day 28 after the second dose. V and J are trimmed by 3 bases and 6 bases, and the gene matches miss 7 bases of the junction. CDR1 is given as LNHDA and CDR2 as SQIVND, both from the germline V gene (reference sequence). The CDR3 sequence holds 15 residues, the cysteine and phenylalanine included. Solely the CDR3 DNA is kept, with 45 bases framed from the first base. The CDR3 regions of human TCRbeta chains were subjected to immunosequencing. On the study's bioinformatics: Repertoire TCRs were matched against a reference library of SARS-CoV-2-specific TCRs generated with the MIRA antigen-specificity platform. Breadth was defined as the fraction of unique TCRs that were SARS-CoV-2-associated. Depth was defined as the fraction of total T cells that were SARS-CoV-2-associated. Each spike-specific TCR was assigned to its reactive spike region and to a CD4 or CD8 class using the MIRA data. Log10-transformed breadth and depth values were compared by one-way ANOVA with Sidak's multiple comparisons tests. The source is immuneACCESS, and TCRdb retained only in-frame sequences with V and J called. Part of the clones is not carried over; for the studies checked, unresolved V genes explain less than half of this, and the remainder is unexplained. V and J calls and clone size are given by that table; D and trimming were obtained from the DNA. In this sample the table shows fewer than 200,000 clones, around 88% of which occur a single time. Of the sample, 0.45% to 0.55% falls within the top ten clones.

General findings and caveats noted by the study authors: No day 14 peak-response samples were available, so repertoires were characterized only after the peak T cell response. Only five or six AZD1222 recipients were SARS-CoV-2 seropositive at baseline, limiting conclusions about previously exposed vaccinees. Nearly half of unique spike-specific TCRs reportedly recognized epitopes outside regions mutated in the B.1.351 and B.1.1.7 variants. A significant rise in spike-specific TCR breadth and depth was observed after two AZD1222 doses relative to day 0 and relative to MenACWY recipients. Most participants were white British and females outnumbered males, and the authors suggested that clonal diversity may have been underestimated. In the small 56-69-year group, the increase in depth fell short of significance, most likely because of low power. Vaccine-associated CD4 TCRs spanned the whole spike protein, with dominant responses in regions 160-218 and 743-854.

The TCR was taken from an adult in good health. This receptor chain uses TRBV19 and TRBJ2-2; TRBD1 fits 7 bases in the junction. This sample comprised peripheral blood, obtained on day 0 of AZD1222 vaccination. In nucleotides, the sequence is TGTGCCAGTAGTATCGACAGGGCGAGGGCCGGGGAGCTGTTTTTT. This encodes CASSIDRARAGELFF.